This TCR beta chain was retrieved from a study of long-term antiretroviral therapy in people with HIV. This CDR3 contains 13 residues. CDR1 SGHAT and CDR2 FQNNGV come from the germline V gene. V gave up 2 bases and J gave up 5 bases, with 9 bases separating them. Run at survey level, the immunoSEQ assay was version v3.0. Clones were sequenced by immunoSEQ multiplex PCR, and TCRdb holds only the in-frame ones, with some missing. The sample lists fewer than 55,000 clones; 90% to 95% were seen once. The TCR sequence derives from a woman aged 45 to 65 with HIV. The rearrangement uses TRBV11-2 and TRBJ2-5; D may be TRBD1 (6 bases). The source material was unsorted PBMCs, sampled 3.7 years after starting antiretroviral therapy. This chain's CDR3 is CASSLQGRETQYF. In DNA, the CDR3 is TGTGCCAGCAGCTTACAGGGGCGGGAGACCCAGTACTTC. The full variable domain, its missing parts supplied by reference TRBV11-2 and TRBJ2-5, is EAGVAQSPRYKIIEKRQSVAFWCNPISGHATLYWYQQILGQGPKLLIQFQNNGVVDDSQLPKDRFSAERLKGVDSTLKIQPAKLEDSAVYLCASSLQGRETQYFGPGTRLLVL.